Shown below are 23 T cell receptor beta chains from a single sample sequenced in a study of blood T cell repertoires in COVID-19. Only in-frame clones appear in the TCRdb table, and some are missing; sequencing was by immunoSEQ multiplex PCR. The table lists tens of thousands of clones, 70% to 90% of them singletons. The sequencing sample was made of peripheral blood. Receptors were obtained from a man aged 45-65 years with COVID-19, enrolled during active disease.

This clone was observed once. V gene TRBV28 combines with J gene TRBJ1-3; 7 nucleotides line up with TRBD1. Per the germline V gene, CDR1 is MDHEN and CDR2 is SYDVKM. V shed 7 bases, J shed 8 bases, and the junction held 11 bases outside the gene matches. CDR3 size: 14 residues. CDR3 in DNA: TGTGCCAGCACGGGGGCAGGGGGTACGGACACCATATATTTT. Translation gives CASTGAGGTDTIYF.

The chain recombines TRBV10-3 with TRBJ1-2; 10 bases align to TRBD1. From germline, CDR1 is ENHRY and CDR2 SYGVKD. This CDR3 spans 14 amino acids. The V and J ends lost 10 bases and 8 bases, in that order; junction bases with no gene match: 13. CDR3 sequence: CASRTGGNFFGYTF. The CDR3, as DNA: TGTGCCAGTAGGACAGGGGGAAACTTCTTCGGCTACACCTTC.

The genes are TRBV2 and TRBJ1-1; D is ambiguous. Per germline, CDR1 SNHLY and CDR2 FYNNEI. The CDR3 covers 14 residues. With 6 bases removed from V and 1 base from J, the gap between germline ends came to 12 bases. The CDR3 reads CASRAAAGNTEAFF. The CDR3 DNA is TGTGCCAGCAGAGCGGCCGCGGGGAACACTGAAGCTTTCTTT.

This clone was recorded only once. The V and J genes are TRBV10-3 and TRBJ2-3, with a weak D call TRBD2 (5 bases). The V gene lost 1 base and the J gene lost 3 bases, with 11 bases spanning the gap. The CDR3 is 15 amino acids. Germline V CDR1 and CDR2: ENHRY, SYGVKD. The CDR3 region has the DNA TGTGCCATCAGTGAGTATGAAGGCGGGACAGATACGCAGTATTTT. Translating gives CAISEYEGGTDTQYF.

The rearrangement links TRBV3-1 (or the pseudogene TRBV3-2) to TRBJ2-3, with D possibly being TRBD1 (7 bases). The V end was cut by 0 bases, the J end by 6 bases, with 22 bases between. Germline CDR1 LGHDT, CDR2 YNNKEL (reference sequence). The CDR3 covers 18 residues. The CDR3 DNA is TGTGCCAGCAGCCAAGAATTTTGGACAGGAGGGGTCTCCGATACGCAGTATTTT. Translated: CASSQEFWTGGVSDTQYF.

The table lists this clone with a few counts. The J gene is TRBJ1-4, the V gene TRBV5-1; no clear D gene. Per the germline V gene, CDR1 is SGHRS and CDR2 is YFSETQ. V lost 5 bases and J lost 4, with 12 bases in between. The CDR3 covers 14 residues. The CDR3 reads CASRVQINNEKLFF. The DNA for the CDR3 is TGCGCCAGCAGGGTCCAGATAAATAATGAAAAACTGTTTTTT.

The genes are TRBV6-6 and TRBJ2-7; 8 bases map to TRBD1. CDR1 MNHNY and CDR2 SVGAGI come from the germline V gene (reference sequence). The CDR3 is 14 residues long. Trimming took 6 bases from V and 3 from J; bases not matched to a gene: 7. The CDR3 DNA reads TGTGCCAGCAGAACCGGGACAGGATTCTACGAGCAGTACTTC. It yields the protein CASRTGTGFYEQYF.

V and J are TRBV4-3 and TRBJ1-1; a possible D gene is TRBD1 (6 bases). In germline, CDR1 is LGHNA, CDR2 YSLEER. The CDR3 length is 15 residues. The V gene lost 0 bases and the J gene lost 3 bases, with 11 bases spanning the gap. The CDR3 DNA sequence: TGCGCCAGCAGCCAAGACAGGGGAGTTGACACTGAAGCTTTCTTT. Translation gives CASSQDRGVDTEAFF.

The chain has TRBV28 and TRBJ2-5, with 8 positions matching TRBD1. The ends lost 4 bases at V and 1 base at J; junction bases unmatched: 5. The germline V gene has CDR1 MDHEN and CDR2 SYDVKM. The CDR3 length is 15 residues. CDR3 protein: CASSSGGAVQETQYF. The CDR3 DNA reads TGTGCCAGCAGTTCAGGGGGCGCCGTCCAAGAGACCCAGTACTTC.

The rearrangement uses TRBV5-1 and TRBJ2-3; TRBD2 agrees at 7 bases. The CDR3 is made up of 15 amino acids. V gave up 2 bases and J gave up 3 bases; unmatched junction bases: 6. The germline gives CDR1 SGHRS, CDR2 YFSETQ. In DNA, the CDR3 is TGCGCCAGCAGCTTCCGGGGGGTGAATACAGATACGCAGTATTTT. It translates to CASSFRGVNTDTQYF. Based on the CDR3 plus reference TRBV5-1 and TRBJ2-3, the full variable domain is KAGVTQTPRYLIKTRGQQVTLSCSPISGHRSVSWYQQTPGQGLQFLFEYFSETQRNKGNFPGRFSGRQFSNSRSEMNVSTLELGDSALYLCASSFRGVNTDTQYFGPGTRLTVL.

The chain joins TRBV7-9 to TRBJ2-5, with 8 positions matching TRBD2. V lost 4 bases, J lost 3 bases, and 7 bases stayed unmatched. CDR3 size: 15 residues. The V gene's germline CDR1 is SEHNR and CDR2 FQNEAQ (reference sequence). CDR3 DNA: TGTGCCAGCAGCTGGGCCGGGGGGGCAAAAGAGACCCAGTACTTC. The encoded protein is CASSWAGGAKETQYF.

V gene TRBV4-2 combines with J gene TRBJ1-1; possibly TRBD1 for D (5 bases). Germline V lookup: CDR1 LGHNA, CDR2 YNFKEQ. There are 13 residues in the CDR3. Trimming took off 3 bases at V and 7 bases at J, with 12 bases between the two ends. In DNA form, the CDR3 reads TGTGCCAGCAGCCACTCAGCGGGGGGTGAAGCTTTCTTT. This gives the protein CASSHSAGGEAFF.

The chain links TRBV6-5 to TRBJ1-4, with 7 bases lining up with TRBD1. From germline, CDR1 is MNHEY and CDR2 SVGAGI. The CDR3 is made up of 15 amino acids. J was trimmed by 6 bases and V by 6 bases; bases with no gene match: 10. The CDR3 DNA is TGTGCCAGCAGAGTGACAGGGACCTGGGATGAAAAACTGTTTTTT. Translated, it gives CASRVTGTWDEKLFF.

The V call is TRBV3-1 (or the pseudogene TRBV3-2), the J call TRBJ2-1, with 15 positions matching TRBD2. This CDR3 has 19 residues. The germline gives CDR1 LGHDT, CDR2 YNNKEL (reference sequence). V lost 4 bases and J lost 3; bases outside the gene matches: 10. The CDR3 DNA sequence: TGTGCCAGCAGCCGCCTCCAGGGACTAGCGGGGGGCAACTACAATGAGCAGTTCTTC. Its protein is CASSRLQGLAGGNYNEQFF.

The V gene is TRBV7-2, the J gene TRBJ2-7; 7 bases match TRBD1. The CDR3 contains 14 residues. V was clipped by 5 bases and J by 4 bases; unmatched bases: 8. Germline-derived CDR1 and CDR2 are SGHTA and FQGNSA. CDR3 bases: TGTGCCAGCAGCAGAGCCGGGACAGATTACGAGCAGTACTTC. Translating gives CASSRAGTDYEQYF.

The genes are TRBV18 and TRBJ1-1; 7 bases match TRBD1. There are 14 residues in the CDR3. The germline V gene has CDR1 KGHSH and CDR2 LQKENI. V was pared by 4 bases and J by 5 bases, with 7 bases of the junction left unmatched. The CDR3 sequence is CASSLSGTDTEAFF. The CDR3 nucleotides are TGTGCCAGCTCACTGTCCGGGACAGATACTGAAGCTTTCTTT.

The chain combines TRBV10-3 with TRBJ2-5; TRBD1 is a possible D gene (6 bases). CDR3 size: 14 residues. Between the trimmed V and J ends, which lost 0 bases and 5 bases, there was a span of 10 bases. CDR1 ENHRY and CDR2 SYGVKD come from the germline V gene. The chain's CDR3 is CAISESSGVETQYF. CDR3 bases: TGTGCCATCAGTGAGTCTTCAGGGGTTGAGACCCAGTACTTC.

This chain links TRBV4-3 with TRBJ1-3, with 7 bases that match TRBD1. With 0 bases clipped from V and 0 bases from J, the junction kept 5 bases outside the gene matches. Germline V gene data show CDR1 as LGHNA and CDR2 as YSLEER. The CDR3 totals 17 residues. DNA of the CDR3: TGCGCCAGCAGCCAAGAACCGACAGGGATCTCTGGAAACACCATATATTTT. Amino acids: CASSQEPTGISGNTIYF.

The chain carries TRBV30 and TRBJ2-5, with D tentatively TRBD1 (7 bases). Germline V gene lookup returns CDR1 GTSNPN and CDR2 SVGIG (reference sequence). This CDR3 spans 17 amino acids. The germline V and J ends were trimmed by 0 bases and 5 bases, with 22 bases remaining between them. The CDR3, as DNA: TGTGCCTGGAGTGTACCCTCAGGTGGAGGGGGCAGGGAGACCCAGTACTTC. It yields the protein CAWSVPSGGGGRETQYF.

The chain combines TRBV5-1 with TRBJ2-5; D is unresolved. Trimming shortened V by 0 bases and J by 5 bases, and 8 bases separated the two germline ends. This CDR3 has 13 residues. CDR1 SGHRS and CDR2 YFSETQ come from the germline V gene. The CDR3 DNA sequence: TGCGCCAGCAGCTTGGACAGTGAGGAGACCCAGTACTTC. Translating gives CASSLDSEETQYF.

This chain uses TRBV7-2 with TRBJ2-1; TRBD2 matches at 9 bases. CDR1 and CDR2 from the germline V gene are SGHTA and FQGNSA. The CDR3 sequence is 16 residues long. Trimming removed 4 bases from V and 2 bases from J; junction bases left unmatched: 6. CDR3 nucleotide sequence: TGTGCCAGCAGCTCTACACGGACTAGCGCCTACAATGAGCAGTTCTTC. It codes for CASSSTRTSAYNEQFF.

The gene calls are TRBV15 and TRBJ1-5; 10 bases align to TRBD1. Unmatched junction bases numbered 9, after V lost 7 bases and J lost 3 bases. The CDR3 consists of 16 residues. Per germline, CDR1 LNHNV and CDR2 YYDKDF (reference sequence). Here the CDR3 reads CATTMDRGTINQPQHF. CDR3 in DNA: TGTGCCACCACCATGGACAGGGGGACCATCAATCAGCCCCAGCATTTT.

This chain uses TRBV7-6 with TRBJ1-3; 7 nucleotides agree with TRBD1. V shed 5 bases, J shed 0 bases, and the junction held 7 bases outside the gene matches. CDR1 SGHVS and CDR2 FNYEAQ come from the germline V gene. This CDR3 is 16 amino acids long. The CDR3 reads CASSQGVGNSGNTIYF. CDR3 nucleotides: TGTGCCAGCAGCCAGGGGGTGGGTAACTCTGGAAACACCATATATTTT.